The 25 T cell receptor beta chains below come from one sample, sequenced in a study of PD-L1 blockade in urothelial cancer. Repertoires were generated with immunoSEQ multiplex PCR, while TCRdb's copy carries only in-frame clones and drops some. Of approximately 50,000 clones listed, roughly four fifths are singletons. Regarding time point: pretreatment peripheral blood. The source was PBMCs, collected around atezolizumab (anti-PD-L1) treatment. The receptors stem from a man between 65 and 80 years old with urothelial cancer.

The chain employs TRBV18 and TRBJ2-3; D is possibly TRBD1 (5 bases). Deletions cut 5 bases from V and 0 bases from J, with 9 bases between. This CDR3 contains 14 residues. The germline CDR1 and CDR2 sequences are KGHSH and LQKENI. In DNA, the CDR3 is TGTGCCAGCTCAGCGACAGCCAGCACAGATACGCAGTATTTT. This encodes CASSATASTDTQYF. Drawing the rest from reference TRBV18 and TRBJ2-3, the complete variable domain is NAGVMQNPRHLVRRRGQEARLRCSPMKGHSHVYWYRQLPEEGLKFMVYLQKENIIDESGMPKERFSAEFPKEGPSILRIQQVVRGDSAAYFCASSATASTDTQYFGPGTRLTVL.

The chain employs TRBV9 and TRBJ2-5, with 7 bases identical to TRBD1. The CDR3 has 14 amino acids. Germline CDR1 and CDR2: SGDLS and YYNGEE. V was clipped by 2 bases and J by 5 bases; unmatched bases: 6. CDR3 residues: CASSVGDRRETQYF. DNA for the CDR3: TGTGCCAGCAGCGTGGGGGACAGACGGGAGACCCAGTACTTC. Full variable domain (remainder filled in from reference TRBV9 and TRBJ2-5): DSGVTQTPKHLITATGQRVTLRCSPRSGDLSVYWYQQSLDQGLQFLIQYYNGEERAKGNILERFSAQQFPDLHSELNLSSLELGDSALYFCASSVGDRRETQYFGPGTRLLVL.

This chain connects TRBV2 to TRBJ2-5, with D perhaps matching TRBD1 (6 bases). Germline CDR1 SNHLY, CDR2 FYNNEI. The CDR3 has 16 residues. V was cut by 5 bases and J by 5 bases, with 21 bases left in between. The CDR3, as DNA: TGTGCCAGCAGTCCCCCGGGACAACGTGCCGTGGAGACCCAGTACTTC. This gives the protein CASSPPGQRAVETQYF.

The chain recombines TRBV6-6 with TRBJ2-3, with 8 bases identical to TRBD1. Germline assignment: CDR1 MNHNY and CDR2 SVGAGI (reference sequence). This CDR3 is built from 16 residues. V lost 3 bases, J lost 3 bases, and 8 bases stayed unmatched. The CDR3 loop reads CASSYGSGGTTDTQYF. The CDR3 region has the DNA TGTGCCAGCAGTTATGGGTCAGGGGGCACGACAGATACGCAGTATTTT.

This chain joins TRBV6-5 and TRBJ1-1, with 9 bases fitting TRBD1. After removal of 5 bases from V and 6 bases from J, the junction contained 7 bases not matched to a gene. Germline values: CDR1 MNHEY, CDR2 SVGAGI. The CDR3 totals 14 residues. CDR3 bases: TGTGCCAGCAGTGTCGTACAGGGGGCGTCTGAAGCTTTCTTT. The encoded protein is CASSVVQGASEAFF.

The V and J genes are TRBV7-2 and TRBJ2-3; 7 nucleotides align to TRBD2. The CDR3 is 15 residues long. V lost 6 bases, J lost 0 bases, and 6 bases stayed unmatched. Germline loops: CDR1 SGHTA, CDR2 FQGNSA. The CDR3, as DNA: TGTGCCAGCAGACCGCCGGGACTAAGCACAGATACGCAGTATTTT. It yields the protein CASRPPGLSTDTQYF.

In its sample, this clone was seen a few times. The V and J genes are TRBV7-2 and TRBJ2-7; TRBD1 matches at 8 bases. The germline V gene has CDR1 SGHTA and CDR2 FQGNSA. The CDR3 has 11 residues. V shed 6 bases and J 12 bases; nucleotides not matched to a gene: 7. CDR3: CASRDRAELYF. CDR3 nucleotides: TGTGCCAGCAGGGACAGGGCCGAACTGTACTTC.

V and J are TRBV7-2 and TRBJ2-2; D is undetermined. The germline V gene has CDR1 SGHTA and CDR2 FQGNSA. This CDR3 region has 13 residues. V lost 6 bases and J lost 3, with 8 bases in between. CDR3 nucleotide sequence: TGTGCCAGCAGTCGAGAGCACACCGGGGAGCTGTTTTTT. Translated: CASSREHTGELFF.

V usage is TRBV11-1 and J usage is TRBJ2-3; 9 bases agree with TRBD1. The CDR3 is 17 residues long. Germline V lookup: CDR1 SGHAT, CDR2 FQDESV (reference sequence). The V segment lost 5 bases and the J segment 0 bases; nucleotides outside the gene matches: 9. In DNA, the CDR3 is TGTGCCAGCAGCCACTTTCTGGGACAGGGTAGCACAGATACGCAGTATTTT. Residues: CASSHFLGQGSTDTQYF.

This chain links TRBV5-6 with TRBJ2-3, with TRBD1 matching 7 bases. The J segment lost 4 bases and the V segment lost 6 bases, leaving 2 bases of the junction unmatched. The CDR3 is 12 residues long. The V gene's germline CDR1 is SGHDT and CDR2 YYEEEE. CDR3 region: CASKGAPDTQYF. The CDR3, as DNA: TGTGCCAGCAAGGGGGCCCCAGATACGCAGTATTTT. The variable domain in full, with the rest retrieved from reference TRBV5-6 and TRBJ2-3, is DAGVTQSPTHLIKTRGQQVTLRCSPKSGHDTVSWYQQALGQGPQFIFQYYEEEERQRGNFPDRFSGHQFPNYSSELNVNALLLGDSALYLCASKGAPDTQYFGPGTRLTVL.

The CDR3 here is CAGGKGGNTEAFF. As DNA, the CDR3 is TGTGCCGGGGGTAAAGGGGGGAACACTGAAGCTTTCTTT. The J gene is TRBJ1-1, the V gene TRBV30; D possibly corresponds to TRBD1 (6 bases). The germline CDR1 and CDR2 sequences are GTSNPN and SVGIG (reference sequence). The CDR3 contains 13 residues. V dropped 8 bases and J dropped 1 base, with 14 bases sitting between them. The full variable domain, in which reference TRBV30 and TRBJ1-1 provide the parts outside the CDR3, is SQTIHQWPATLVQPVGSPLSLECTVEGTSNPNLYWYRQAAGRGLQLLFYSVGIGQISSEVPQNLSASRPQDRQFILSSKKLLLSDSGFYLCAGGKGGNTEAFFGQGTRLTVV.

The rearrangement links TRBV28 to TRBJ2-7; the match to TRBD2 covers 7 bases. The junction had 9 bases not matched to a gene; V was cut back by 8 bases and J by 2 bases. The germline V gene encodes CDR1 MDHEN and CDR2 SYDVKM. The CDR3 runs 14 residues. The CDR3 loop is CASVGGTEAYEQYF. The CDR3 nucleotides are TGTGCCAGCGTCGGGGGGACTGAAGCCTACGAGCAGTACTTC.

The chain uses TRBV5-1 and TRBJ2-1; TRBD2 is a possible D gene (6 bases). Trimming removed 0 bases at V and 6 bases at J, with 13 bases between. This CDR3 has 15 amino acids. Germline V gene lookup returns CDR1 SGHRS and CDR2 YFSETQ. The CDR3 loop is CASSLGGERFNEQFF. In DNA form, the CDR3 reads TGCGCCAGCAGCTTGGGCGGGGAGAGGTTCAATGAGCAGTTCTTC.

The genes are TRBV6-6 and TRBJ2-7, with 7 bases fitting TRBD2. V lost 1 base, J lost 3 bases, and 3 bases stayed unmatched. Germline lookup yields CDR1 MNHNY and CDR2 SVGAGI (reference sequence). There are 14 residues in the CDR3. The CDR3 spells CASSYWRENYEQYF. The DNA of the CDR3 is TGTGCCAGCAGTTACTGGCGGGAGAACTACGAGCAGTACTTC.

The chain carries TRBV6-5 and TRBJ1-2; TRBD1 agrees at 8 bases. The CDR3 runs to 14 residues. Germline values: CDR1 MNHEY, CDR2 SVGAGI. With V trimmed by 7 bases and J by 2 bases, 6 bases remained unmatched. DNA of the CDR3: TGTGCCAGCAAACTAGGACAGGGCAACTATGGCTACACCTTC. This gives the protein CASKLGQGNYGYTF.

The rearrangement links TRBV11-2 to TRBJ1-3; possibly TRBD1 for D (5 bases). Trimming left V 5 bases short and J 2 bases short, with 16 bases between. The CDR3 spans 16 residues. Germline V lookup: CDR1 SGHAT, CDR2 FQNNGV. CDR3 bases: TGTGCCAGCAGCCAGGCTGTTGGGGCGGCTGGAAACACCATATATTTT. It codes for CASSQAVGAAGNTIYF.

The chain carries TRBV10-3 and TRBJ2-7, with TRBD2 matching over 12 bases. This CDR3 comprises 14 residues. Unmatched junction bases numbered 1, after V lost 2 bases and J lost 5 bases. From germline, CDR1 is ENHRY and CDR2 SYGVKD. The CDR3 nucleotides read TGTGCCATCAGTGAGCGGACTAGCGGGAACGAGCAGTACTTC. Amino acid sequence: CAISERTSGNEQYF.

The rearrangement links TRBV7-8 to TRBJ2-7, with 7 bases lining up with TRBD2. The CDR3 is 16 residues long. Germline CDR1 SGHVS, CDR2 FQNEAQ. V was clipped by 1 base and J by 6 bases; unmatched bases: 12. CDR3 DNA sequence: TGTGCCAGCAGCTTAGATATGGGAGGGAGATCAGGCGAGCAGTACTTC. This translates into CASSLDMGGRSGEQYF.

This rearrangement joins TRBV28 to TRBJ1-5; 7 bases line up with TRBD1. Trimming removed 8 bases from V and 6 bases from J; junction bases left unmatched: 10. Per germline, CDR1 MDHEN and CDR2 SYDVKM. The CDR3 consists of 14 residues. The CDR3 DNA reads as TGTGCCAGCTTAAAAGGGGGCGCAAGTCAGCCCCAGCATTTT. Its protein is CASLKGGASQPQHF.

The chain is built from TRBV7-3 and TRBJ2-1; 7 bases agree with TRBD2. Germline V gene data show CDR1 as SGHTA and CDR2 as FQGTGA. The CDR3 contains 16 residues. With 7 bases clipped from V and 9 bases from J, the junction kept 18 bases outside the gene matches. Here the CDR3 DNA reads TGTGCCAGCACTCTCGTGGGAGCGGGGAGGGTTGGTGAGCAGTTCTTC. It encodes CASTLVGAGRVGEQFF.

The chain uses TRBV18 and TRBJ1-4, with D unclear. Germline V gene data show CDR1 as KGHSH and CDR2 as LQKENI. This CDR3 has 17 residues. Between the trimmed V and J ends, which lost 1 base and 1 base, there was a span of 13 bases. Here the CDR3 DNA reads TGTGCCAGCTCACCACTTAGGGCTGGAGGAACTAATGAAAAACTGTTTTTT. Protein: CASSPLRAGGTNEKLFF.

This chain links TRBV6-1 with TRBJ1-1; 8 nucleotides agree with TRBD1. This CDR3 has 17 amino acids. Per germline, CDR1 MNHNS and CDR2 SASEGT. V shed 3 bases, J shed 4 bases, and the junction held 13 bases outside the gene matches. DNA for the CDR3: TGTGCCAGCAGTGATGGACAGGGAAAGGGCGCGGGCACTGAAGCTTTCTTT. Translation: CASSDGQGKGAGTEAFF.

The rearrangement links TRBV6-1 to TRBJ2-7; no definite D call. The V and J ends lost 1 base and 6 bases respectively, with 16 bases between them. Germline V gene lookup returns CDR1 MNHNS and CDR2 SASEGT. The CDR3 totals 15 residues. In nucleotides, the CDR3 is TGTGCCAGCAGTGAAGGGAGTATGCTTCCTTTCGAGCAGTACTTC. Its protein product is CASSEGSMLPFEQYF.

J is TRBJ2-5 and V is TRBV30; the match to TRBD2 covers 12 bases. The CDR3 runs to 16 residues. V lost 3 bases, J lost 7 bases, and 12 bases stayed unmatched. The germline V gene has CDR1 GTSNPN and CDR2 SVGIG (reference sequence). This chain's CDR3 is CAWSATSGGPARTQYF. DNA for the CDR3: TGTGCCTGGAGCGCCACTAGCGGGGGGCCCGCCAGGACCCAGTACTTC. The whole variable domain, filled in from reference TRBV30 and TRBJ2-5, reads SQTIHQWPATLVQPVGSPLSLECTVEGTSNPNLYWYRQAAGRGLQLLFYSVGIGQISSEVPQNLSASRPQDRQFILSSKKLLLSDSGFYLCAWSATSGGPARTQYFGPGTRLLVL.

The chain combines TRBV28 with TRBJ2-3, with 8 bases matching TRBD2. Germline V gene data show CDR1 as MDHEN and CDR2 as SYDVKM. J lost 3 bases, V lost 6 bases, and 11 bases had no gene match. This CDR3 region has 16 residues. Here the CDR3 reads CASRASGTRRTDTQYF. The DNA for the CDR3 is TGTGCCAGCAGGGCCTCCGGGACTAGAAGGACAGATACGCAGTATTTT.